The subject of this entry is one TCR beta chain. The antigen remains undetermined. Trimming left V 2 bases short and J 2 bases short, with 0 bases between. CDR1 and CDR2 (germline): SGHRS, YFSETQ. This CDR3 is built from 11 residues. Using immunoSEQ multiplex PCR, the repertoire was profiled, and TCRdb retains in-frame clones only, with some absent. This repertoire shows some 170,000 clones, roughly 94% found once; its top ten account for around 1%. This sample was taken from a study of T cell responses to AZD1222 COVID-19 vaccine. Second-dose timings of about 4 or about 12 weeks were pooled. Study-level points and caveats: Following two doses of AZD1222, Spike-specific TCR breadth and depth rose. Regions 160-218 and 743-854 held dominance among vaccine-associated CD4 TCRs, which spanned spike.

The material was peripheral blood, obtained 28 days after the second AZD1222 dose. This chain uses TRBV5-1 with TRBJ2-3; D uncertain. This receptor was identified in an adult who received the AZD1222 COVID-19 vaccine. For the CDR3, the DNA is TGCGCCAGCAGCTTCACAGATACGCAGTATTTT. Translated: CASSFTDTQYF.